A selection of T cell receptor beta chains follows, all from one sample in a study of T cell clonotyping in hematopoietic cell transplantation. TCRdb keeps only in-frame clones here, not all; method: immunoSEQ multiplex PCR. The table has about 16,000 clones, 71% seen once; the top ten hold almost 9.5%. Specimen: peripheral blood mononuclear cells. Receptors originate from a woman aged 55-69 years in good health. Some clones in this sample may be carry-over from other donors' samples. Both conserved end residues are part of each CDR3. D genes are given only for firm matches. The size field is filled for only some rows; it gives once, few, many or a size class.

J gene,D gene,V gene,clone size,CDR3 DNA,CDR3 protein
TRBJ1-4,TRBD1,TRBV9,-,TGTGCCAGCAGCGTAGGTTCGCCCCCCACAGGGGATGAAAAACTGTTTTTT,CASSVGSPPTGDEKLFF
TRBJ2-1,TRBD2,TRBV2,-,TGTGCCAGCAGCGACCTAGCGGGTATGCTCGGTCGGCAGTTCTTC,CASSDLAGMLGRQFF
TRBJ2-7,TRBD1,TRBV7-2,-,TGTGCCAGCAGTTACCGACAGGGCGGCGAGCAGTACTTC,CASSYRQGGEQYF
TRBJ2-2,-,TRBV2,few,TGTGCCAGCAGGGCCCCGGGGGTGAACACCGGGGAGCTGTTTTTT,CASRAPGVNTGELFF
TRBJ2-1,-,TRBV20-1,-,TGCAGTGCGAGGGGGTACAATGAGCAGTTCTTC,CSARGYNEQFF
TRBJ1-5,-,TRBV6-6,-,TGTGCCAGCAGTTACGTAGTGGGTCAGCCCCAGCATTTT,CASSYVVGQPQHF
TRBJ2-5,-,TRBV7-2,-,TGTGCCAGCAGCGGTAGAGGAGAGACCCAGTACTTC,CASSGRGETQYF
TRBJ2-1,-,TRBV4-2,once,TGTGCCAGCAGCCACCAACAGGGCAATGAGCAGTTCTTC,CASSHQQGNEQFF
TRBJ1-3,TRBD1,TRBV19,-,TGTGCCAGTAAGGACAGGGGGACAAGAAACACCATATATTTT,CASKDRGTRNTIYF
TRBJ1-5,-,TRBV7-2,few,TGTGCCAGCAGCGTCCAAGGGGTAGGGGGCAATCAGCCCCAGCATTTT,CASSVQGVGGNQPQHF
TRBJ1-2,TRBD1,TRBV7-9,-,TGTGCCAGCAGCCCCGGACAGGGAGGCTACACCTTC,CASSPGQGGYTF
TRBJ1-2,-,TRBV6-5,-,TGTGCCAGCAGTTACCTCAGGGCAGGAGGGTTCGGTGGCTACACCTTC,CASSYLRAGGFGGYTF
TRBJ1-5,-,TRBV30,once,TGTGCCTGGAGTTCATCCGGAAGCAATCAGCCCCAGCATTTT,CAWSSSGSNQPQHF
TRBJ1-4,-,TRBV30,once,TGTGCCTGGAGTCCGGATACAACTAATGAAAAACTGTTTTTT,CAWSPDTTNEKLFF
TRBJ2-2,-,TRBV7-2,once,TGTGCCAGCAGCTTTGGTATAGGCAGCACCGGGGAGCTGTTTTTT,CASSFGIGSTGELFF
TRBJ1-4,-,TRBV27,-,TGTGCCAGCAGTTCAGAGGGCGGTGAAAAACTGTTTTTT,CASSSEGGEKLFF
TRBJ2-1,TRBD2,TRBV4-3,once,TGCGCCAGCAGCCATCCGGGACTATCGACGTACAATGAGCAGTTCTTC,CASSHPGLSTYNEQFF
TRBJ1-2,-,TRBV6-5,-,TGTGCCAGCAATGCGGGGCAAACTAACTATGGCTACACCTTC,CASNAGQTNYGYTF
TRBJ2-7,-,TRBV4-1,-,TGCGCCAGCAGCCAAGAGGGGGGTCCTTACGAGCAGTACTTC,CASSQEGGPYEQYF
TRBJ1-6,-,TRBV27,few,TGTGCCAGCAGTTTCCGAGACACCGTCCGGGGTAATTCACCCCTCCACTTT,CASSFRDTVRGNSPLHF
TRBJ1-1,-,TRBV28,-,TGTGCCAGCAGTCCGGGGGGGGGCCGGAACACTGAAGCTTTCTTT,CASSPGGGRNTEAFF
TRBJ2-3,-,TRBV9,-,TGTGCCAGCAGCGTATTCGACAGGCCCACAGATACGCAGTATTTT,CASSVFDRPTDTQYF